The 24 T cell receptor beta chains below were found in one sample sequenced in a study of shared clonotypes between healthy human individuals. Method: immunoSEQ multiplex PCR; TCRdb's copy keeps in-frame clones and lacks some. The repertoire holds roughly 770,000 clones, with roughly 96% as singletons. Naive CD8 cells comprised CD45RO-negative, CCR7-positively selected cells, excluding terminally differentiated effector memory CD45RA+ cells. The sample comprised naive CD8+ T cells sorted from blood. The receptors originated from a man aged 25-40 years in good health.

The chain recombines TRBV7-8 with TRBJ2-7; D is possibly TRBD2 (7 bases). The CDR3 is 16 residues long. From germline, CDR1 is SGHVS and CDR2 FQNEAQ. Deletions cut 4 bases from V and 3 bases from J, with 19 bases between. The CDR3 sequence is CASSSYRAPGGYEQYF. The CDR3 coding sequence is TGTGCCAGCAGCTCATACAGGGCCCCGGGGGGCTACGAGCAGTACTTC.

The chain carries TRBV15 and TRBJ2-3, with a weak D call TRBD1 (6 bases). Germline V gene data show CDR1 as LNHNV and CDR2 as YYDKDF (reference sequence). Trimming shortened V by 3 bases and J by 8 bases, and 9 bases separated the two germline ends. The CDR3 runs 12 residues. In nucleotides, the CDR3 is TGTGCCACCAGCAGTACAGGGCCTACGCAGTATTTT. Amino acids: CATSSTGPTQYF.

V gene TRBV7-2 combines with J gene TRBJ2-2, with 15 bases fitting TRBD2. The CDR3 is 18 amino acids. Losses at the gene ends were 5 bases for V and 3 bases for J; bases not matched to a gene: 7. Germline CDR1 and CDR2: SGHTA and FQGNSA. The CDR3 nucleotides are TGTGCCAGCAGCCAAGGACTAGCGGGAGGGCCTTACACCGGGGAGCTGTTTTTT. Residues: CASSQGLAGGPYTGELFF. Based on the CDR3 plus reference TRBV7-2 and TRBJ2-2, the full variable domain is GAGVSQSPSNKVTEKGKDVELRCDPISGHTALYWYRQSLGQGLEFLIYFQGNSAPDKSGLPSDRFSAERTGGSVSTLTIQRTQQEDSAVYLCASSQGLAGGPYTGELFFGEGSRLTVL.

This rearrangement joins TRBV29-1 to TRBJ1-5; D gene uncertain. This CDR3 region has 14 residues. In germline, CDR1 is SQVTM, CDR2 ANQGSEA. Trimming shortened V by 7 bases and J by 7 bases, and 20 bases separated the two germline ends. CDR3: CSAPSEDPGQPQHF. CDR3 DNA sequence: TGCAGCGCCCCTTCGGAGGACCCTGGGCAGCCCCAGCATTTT.

The chain recombines TRBV5-1 with TRBJ2-1; no firm D call. This CDR3 is built from 14 residues. Germline V gene data show CDR1 as SGHRS and CDR2 as YFSETQ. The ends were cut back, 0 bases at V and 9 bases at J, with 13 bases in the middle. CDR3 loop: CASSLGSSAPEQFF. The CDR3 DNA reads as TGCGCCAGCAGCTTGGGATCCTCGGCTCCTGAGCAGTTCTTC. The full variable domain, completed using reference TRBV5-1 and TRBJ2-1, is KAGVTQTPRYLIKTRGQQVTLSCSPISGHRSVSWYQQTPGQGLQFLFEYFSETQRNKGNFPGRFSGRQFSNSRSEMNVSTLELGDSALYLCASSLGSSAPEQFFGPGTRLTVL.

The chain joins TRBV28 to TRBJ2-5; D unresolved. CDR1 and CDR2 (germline): MDHEN, SYDVKM. V was clipped by 3 bases and J by 4 bases, with 12 bases between them. The CDR3 contains 14 residues. Written as DNA, the CDR3 is TGTGCCAGCAGTTTGCCCTTGACTGGAGAGACCCAGTACTTC. Translated: CASSLPLTGETQYF. The whole variable domain, remainder taken from reference TRBV28 and TRBJ2-5, is DVKVTQSSRYLVKRTGEKVFLECVQDMDHENMFWYRQDPGLGLRLIYFSYDVKMKEKGDIPEGYSVSREKKERFSLILESASTNQTSMYLCASSLPLTGETQYFGPGTRLLVL.

This clone came up a few times. Additional DNA sequences in this sample encode the identical CDR3. The chain is built from TRBV2 and TRBJ2-7; D is unresolved. This CDR3 is built from 11 residues. In germline, CDR1 is SNHLY, CDR2 FYNNEI. The V gene lost 1 base and the J gene lost 4 bases, with 2 bases spanning the gap. The CDR3 protein is CASSEGYEQYF. The DNA for the CDR3 is TGTGCCAGCAGTGAAGGGTACGAGCAGTACTTC. The variable domain in full, with the rest retrieved from reference TRBV2 and TRBJ2-7, is EPEVTQTPSHQVTQMGQEVILRCVPISNHLYFYWYRQILGQKVEFLVSFYNNEISEKSEIFDDQFSVERPDGSNFTLKIRSTKLEDSAMYFCASSEGYEQYFGPGTRLTVT.

The rearrangement uses TRBV6-1 and TRBJ2-7; D is perhaps TRBD2 (6 bases). The CDR3 extends over 14 amino acids. V was trimmed by 6 bases and J by 0 bases, leaving 12 bases between them. Germline V gene sequence: CDR1 MNHNS, CDR2 SASEGT. The CDR3 sequence is CASSLSGNSYEQYF. CDR3 bases: TGTGCCAGCAGCCTTAGCGGAAACTCCTACGAGCAGTACTTC.

The chain has TRBV4-3 and TRBJ2-1, with D possibly matching TRBD1 (5 bases). Germline V gene sequence: CDR1 LGHNA, CDR2 YSLEER. With 0 bases removed from V and 6 bases from J, the gap between germline ends came to 15 bases. This CDR3 contains 16 residues. The CDR3 is CASSQERAGQGNEQFF. The CDR3 DNA sequence: TGCGCCAGCAGCCAAGAAAGGGCAGGGCAGGGCAATGAGCAGTTCTTC.

With regard to this clone: Other DNA sequences of this sample code for an identical CDR3. The chain couples TRBV27 to TRBJ2-3; 11 bases align to TRBD2. CDR3 length equals 15 residues. Germline-derived CDR1 and CDR2 are MNHEY and SMNVEV (reference sequence). The trim removed 5 bases at V and 3 bases at J, leaving 4 bases unmatched. CDR3 DNA: TGTGCCAGCAGTACCGGGACTAGCGGAACAGATACGCAGTATTTT. Protein product: CASSTGTSGTDTQYF.

This clone showed up just a few times. This chain connects TRBV2 to TRBJ2-7, with D possibly matching TRBD1 (6 bases). The CDR3 covers 14 residues. From germline, CDR1 is SNHLY and CDR2 FYNNEI. Trimming shortened V by 5 bases and J by 4 bases, and 15 bases separated the two germline ends. The CDR3 DNA reads TGTGCCAGCAGTATGAGGGGGAGACCTTACGAGCAGTACTTC. This codes for CASSMRGRPYEQYF.

The chain is built from TRBV27 and TRBJ2-1, with 11 bases lining up with TRBD2. This CDR3 contains 16 residues. Germline lookup yields CDR1 MNHEY and CDR2 SMNVEV (reference sequence). V lost 5 bases and J lost 7; bases outside the gene matches: 10. CDR3 region: CASSLSALAGGNEQFF. The CDR3 nucleotides read TGTGCCAGCAGTCTAAGCGCGCTAGCGGGAGGTAATGAGCAGTTCTTC.

The V call is TRBV7-3, the J call TRBJ2-1; weak D call: TRBD2 (5 bases). The CDR3 has 12 amino acids. Germline lookup yields CDR1 SGHTA and CDR2 FQGTGA. V was shortened by 1 base and J by 9 bases, with 7 bases between the two germline ends. The CDR3 spells CASSLSRGEQFF. The CDR3 region has the DNA TGTGCCAGCAGCTTAAGCCGGGGTGAGCAGTTCTTC.

V and J are TRBV7-2 and TRBJ2-7, with 9 bases identical to TRBD2. Unmatched junction bases numbered 11, after V lost 5 bases and J lost 6 bases. CDR3 size: 15 residues. Looked up from germline, CDR1 is SGHTA and CDR2 is FQGNSA. This chain's CDR3 is CASSPPGAGGGEQYF. In DNA, the CDR3 is TGTGCCAGCAGCCCTCCTGGAGCGGGAGGAGGCGAGCAGTACTTC.

The V gene is TRBV7-9, the J gene TRBJ2-1; 9 bases align to TRBD1. The J segment lost 2 bases and the V segment lost 5 bases, leaving 7 bases of the junction unmatched. Germline assignment: CDR1 SEHNR and CDR2 FQNEAQ (reference sequence). The CDR3 sequence is 16 residues long. CDR3: CASSPWDRAPYNEQFF. The CDR3 DNA sequence: TGTGCCAGCAGCCCATGGGACAGGGCGCCCTACAATGAGCAGTTCTTC.

This clone has only one observation. The chain recombines TRBV4-3 with TRBJ1-1; unclear D gene. The CDR3 is 13 residues long. Trimming took 0 bases from V and 7 from J, leaving 9 bases between them. Germline V gene lookup returns CDR1 LGHNA and CDR2 YSLEER. This chain's CDR3 is CASSQEGSFEAFF. The CDR3 DNA is TGCGCCAGCAGCCAAGAGGGTAGCTTTGAAGCTTTCTTT.

J is TRBJ2-2 and V is TRBV5-1, with 12 positions matching TRBD2. The V segment lost 3 bases and the J segment 0 bases; nucleotides outside the gene matches: 6. Germline loops: CDR1 SGHRS, CDR2 YFSETQ. This CDR3 is built from 18 residues. The CDR3 sequence: CASSSMTSGGANTGELFF. DNA for the CDR3: TGCGCCAGCAGCTCCATGACTAGCGGGGGCGCGAACACCGGGGAGCTGTTTTTT.

V gene TRBV7-6 combines with J gene TRBJ2-3; 7 bases line up with TRBD1. This CDR3 has 18 residues. V shed 4 bases and J 0 bases; nucleotides not matched to a gene: 13. Germline-derived CDR1 and CDR2 are SGHVS and FNYEAQ. In DNA form, the CDR3 reads TGTGCCAGCAGCTCCGGGACAGAAAACATCCTCAGCACAGATACGCAGTATTTT. The encoded protein is CASSSGTENILSTDTQYF. Supplemented by reference TRBV7-6 and TRBJ2-3, the full variable domain reads GAGVSQSPRYKVTKRGQDVALRCDPISGHVSLYWYRQALGQGPEFLTYFNYEAQQDKSGLPNDRFSAERPEGSISTLTIQRTEQRDSAMYRCASSSGTENILSTDTQYFGPGTRLTVL.

V is TRBV7-9 and J is TRBJ2-7, with 13 bases that match TRBD2. Trimming cost V 3 bases and J 3 bases; bases outside gene matches: 2. Per germline, CDR1 SEHNR and CDR2 FQNEAQ (reference sequence). The CDR3 is 15 amino acids. The CDR3 loop reads CASSLGLAGNYEQYF. In DNA form, the CDR3 reads TGTGCCAGCAGCTTGGGACTAGCGGGAAACTACGAGCAGTACTTC.

The chain employs TRBV27 and TRBJ2-2; 11 bases agree with TRBD2. The CDR3 has 19 residues. With V trimmed by 3 bases and J by 1 base, 10 bases remained unmatched. In germline, CDR1 is MNHEY, CDR2 SMNVEV (reference sequence). CDR3 sequence reads: CASSFRLLAGVGNTGELFF. As DNA, the CDR3 is TGTGCCAGCAGTTTCCGCCTACTAGCGGGAGTAGGGAACACCGGGGAGCTGTTTTTT.

J is TRBJ2-1 and V is TRBV27; D gene uncertain. Germline V CDR1 and CDR2: MNHEY, SMNVEV (reference sequence). The CDR3 sequence is 13 residues long. V lost 3 bases, J lost 10 bases, and 13 bases lay in between. The CDR3, as DNA: TGTGCCAGCAGTTTCCTTTCCCCCCGGGAGCAGTTCTTC. This codes for CASSFLSPREQFF.

The chain combines TRBV6-1 with TRBJ1-1; tentatively, D is TRBD1 (5 bases). The CDR3 runs to 15 residues. Germline CDR1 and CDR2: MNHNS and SASEGT. The germline V and J ends were trimmed by 6 bases and 1 base, with 15 bases remaining between them. In nucleotides, the CDR3 is TGTGCCAGCAGCGTCTCCTTTGGGGGGAACACTGAAGCTTTCTTT. Amino acids: CASSVSFGGNTEAFF.

The chain is built from TRBV9 and TRBJ2-7; the D is unclear. Germline loops: CDR1 SGDLS, CDR2 YYNGEE. This CDR3 spans 13 amino acids. Trimming took 2 bases from V and 6 from J, leaving 12 bases between them. The CDR3 loop reads CASSVDVPSEQYF. In DNA form, the CDR3 reads TGTGCCAGCAGCGTCGACGTTCCCTCCGAGCAGTACTTC.

The chain couples TRBV7-9 to TRBJ2-1; 7 bases are a match to TRBD1. CDR3 length: 16 amino acids. V shed 8 bases, J shed 3 bases, and the junction held 13 bases outside the gene matches. Germline V gene data show CDR1 as SEHNR and CDR2 as FQNEAQ (reference sequence). The CDR3 here is CASLTLQGSLYNEQFF. In DNA form, the CDR3 reads TGTGCCAGCTTAACACTACAGGGGTCCCTCTACAATGAGCAGTTCTTC.